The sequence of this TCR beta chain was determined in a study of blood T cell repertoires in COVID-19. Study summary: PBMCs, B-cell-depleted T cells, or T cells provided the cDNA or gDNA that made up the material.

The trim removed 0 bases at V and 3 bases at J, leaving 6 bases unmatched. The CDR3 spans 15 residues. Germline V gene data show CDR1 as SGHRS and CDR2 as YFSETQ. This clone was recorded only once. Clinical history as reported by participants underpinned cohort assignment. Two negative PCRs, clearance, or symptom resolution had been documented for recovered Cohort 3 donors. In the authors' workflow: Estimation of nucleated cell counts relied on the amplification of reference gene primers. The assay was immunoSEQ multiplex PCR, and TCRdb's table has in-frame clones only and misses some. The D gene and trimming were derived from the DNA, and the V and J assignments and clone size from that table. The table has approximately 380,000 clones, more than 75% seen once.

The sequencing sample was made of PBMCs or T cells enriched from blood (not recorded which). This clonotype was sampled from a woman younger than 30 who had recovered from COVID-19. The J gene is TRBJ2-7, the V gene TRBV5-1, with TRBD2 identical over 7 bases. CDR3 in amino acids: CASSLAPQRGYEQYF. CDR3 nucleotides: TGCGCCAGCAGCTTGGCTCCCCAGCGGGGCTACGAGCAGTACTTC.